A single sample gave rise to the 17 T cell receptor beta chains below, sequenced in a study of T cells after yellow fever vaccination. TCRdb used MiXCR to reprocess the 5' RACE reads, holding one entry per CDR3 protein. The sample comprises about 630,000 distinct CDR3 sequences, approximately 13% of which are singletons, and under 15% rests with the top ten. This specimen consisted of PBMCs, obtained on the day of the yellow fever booster vaccination. Every receptor here comes from a man aged 25 to 40 who received the YFV17D yellow fever vaccine.

The V and J genes are TRBV23-1 and TRBJ2-2; tentative D call: TRBD1 (5 bases). TRBV23-1 is an ORF, and what it does is uncertain. This CDR3 region has 16 residues. V was pared by 4 bases and J by 6 bases, with 18 bases between. The CDR3 spells CASSLVWGPASGELFF. The CDR3 nucleotides read TGCGCCAGCAGTCTTGTTTGGGGCCCCGCTTCCGGGGAGCTGTTTTTT.

This clonotype was found a few times. The V and J genes are TRBV11-2 and TRBJ2-1; 10 nucleotides line up with TRBD2. This CDR3 region has 18 residues. V gave up 10 bases and J gave up 5 bases; unmatched junction bases: 20. CDR1 is SGHAT and CDR2 is FQNNGV in the germline V gene. The DNA of the CDR3 is TGTGCCACCGAAACTAGCGGGGCCCTCTCCCCATTAGACAATGAGCAGTTCTTC. It is translated as CATETSGALSPLDNEQFF.

Ten or more counts support this clonotype. The chain is built from TRBV7-9 and TRBJ2-7; maybe TRBD1 (6 bases). Trimming took off 3 bases at V and 7 bases at J, with 10 bases between the two ends. Germline V gives CDR1 SEHNR, CDR2 FQNEAQ (reference sequence). This CDR3 spans 12 amino acids. The CDR3 spells CASSFTGTEQYF. CDR3 sequence (DNA): TGTGCCAGCAGCTTCACAGGGACAGAGCAGTACTTC.

This chain connects TRBV12-3 or TRBV12-4 to TRBJ2-7, with D uncertain. Trimming removed 2 bases at V and 3 bases at J, with 8 bases between. The CDR3 is made up of 13 amino acids. CDR3 region: CASSLLVLYEQYF. In DNA, the CDR3 is TGTGCCAGCAGTTTATTGGTTCTCTACGAGCAGTACTTC.

This clonotype was seen a few times. One junction end does not reproduce the germline sequence, and a read error may be involved. The chain links TRBV6-5 to TRBJ2-7; D remains unclear. The CDR3 loop spans 14 amino acids. Germline CDR1 MNHEY, CDR2 SVGAGI. CDR3 residues: CASSSPGRTESPDF. CDR3 DNA sequence: TGTGCCAGCAGTTCACCTGGACGGACGGAATCTCCGGACTTC.

In its sample, this clonotype was seen many times. The chain recombines TRBV5-6 with TRBJ1-1, with 7 bases aligning to TRBD1. Unmatched junction bases numbered 11, after V lost 5 bases and J lost 1 base. The germline V gene has CDR1 SGHDT and CDR2 YYEEEE. The CDR3 covers 16 residues. The DNA for the CDR3 is TGTGCCAGCAGTCCGCCTCCGGGACAGTGGAACACTGAAGCTTTCTTT. It encodes CASSPPPGQWNTEAFF.

This clonotype came up a few times. V is TRBV30 and J is TRBJ1-1; tentative D call: TRBD1 (6 bases). The CDR3 consists of 15 residues. V gave up 4 bases and J gave up 1 base, with 16 bases separating them. Germline-derived CDR1 and CDR2 are GTSNPN and SVGIG (reference sequence). CDR3 region: CAWKFPDRRNTEAFF. CDR3 nucleotide sequence: TGTGCCTGGAAGTTCCCCGACAGGCGGAACACTGAAGCTTTCTTT.

The chain has TRBV10-3 and TRBJ2-3; 7 bases are a match to TRBD1. Germline-derived CDR1 and CDR2 are ENHRY and SYGVKD. Losses at the gene ends were 5 bases for V and 3 bases for J; bases not matched to a gene: 8. The CDR3 extends over 15 amino acids. In nucleotides, the CDR3 is TGTGCCATCAGTATCGACAGGGCCTTGACAGATACGCAGTATTTT. Translated, it gives CAISIDRALTDTQYF.

The DNA for the CDR3 is TGTGCCAGCAGCGTAGGTCCAGCGGGAGGGTCTAATGAGCAGTTCTTC. Translated: CASSVGPAGGSNEQFF. This chain joins TRBV9 and TRBJ2-1, with 10 bases aligning to TRBD2. The CDR3 loop spans 16 amino acids. V dropped 0 bases and J dropped 7; count of bases not matched to a gene: 7. The germline V gene has CDR1 SGDLS and CDR2 YYNGEE.

J is TRBJ1-2 and V is TRBV20-1; D call uncertain. Germline lookup yields CDR1 DFQATT and CDR2 SNEGSKA (reference sequence). V lost 8 bases and J 3 bases, leaving 16 bases between the germline ends. This CDR3 comprises 13 residues. CDR3 in DNA: TGCAGTTTAACCAGCATGGGGTACTATGGCTACACCTTC. As protein: CSLTSMGYYGYTF.

This clonotype has a handful of counts. The V call is TRBV20-1, the J call TRBJ1-6; 7 nucleotides agree with TRBD1. Trimming cost V 0 bases and J 7 bases; bases outside gene matches: 9. This CDR3 has 16 amino acids. From germline, CDR1 is DFQATT and CDR2 SNEGSKA (reference sequence). This CDR3 reads CSARDRQGLGNSPLHF. As DNA, the CDR3 is TGCAGTGCTAGAGATCGACAGGGTTTAGGAAATTCACCCCTCCACTTT.

This clonotype was detected a few times. The rearrangement joins TRBV7-9 to TRBJ1-2; 8 bases align to TRBD1. CDR1 is SEHNR and CDR2 is FQNEAQ in the germline V gene (reference sequence). The CDR3 runs 15 residues. The ends lost 6 bases at V and 6 bases at J; junction bases unmatched: 12. The CDR3 spells CASRPIQGAKDGYTF. DNA for the CDR3: TGTGCCAGCAGGCCGATCCAGGGGGCCAAGGATGGCTACACCTTC.

This clonotype was counted a single time. The rearrangement joins TRBV5-1 to TRBJ2-2; 9 nucleotides match TRBD2. V trimming: 5 bases; J trimming: 4 bases; junction bases outside the gene matches: 12. The germline V gene encodes CDR1 SGHRS and CDR2 YFSETQ. This CDR3 is 17 amino acids long. CDR3 protein: CASRPPLAGSPTGELFF. The CDR3 DNA sequence: TGCGCCAGCAGGCCACCTCTAGCGGGAAGCCCCACCGGGGAGCTGTTTTTT.

This clonotype has only a few counts. This chain connects TRBV12-3 or TRBV12-4 to TRBJ2-2; D not resolved. This CDR3 comprises 14 residues. The germline V and J ends were trimmed by 5 bases and 0 bases, with 7 bases remaining between them. Written as DNA, the CDR3 is TGTGCCAGCAGTGGACCCGCGAACACCGGGGAGCTGTTTTTT. Translating gives CASSGPANTGELFF.

This clonotype was observed a few times. The chain carries TRBV29-1 and TRBJ2-2, with D tentatively TRBD2 (5 bases). CDR1 and CDR2 from the germline V gene are SQVTM and ANQGSEA. The CDR3 has 11 amino acids. V lost 7 bases to trimming and J lost 5 bases, with 8 bases between them. The DNA of the CDR3 is TGCAGCGCGCGGGTAACCGGGGAGCTGTTTTTT. Translating it yields CSARVTGELFF.

In its sample, this clonotype was seen many times. This chain connects TRBV10-1 to TRBJ2-3, with D perhaps matching TRBD1 (5 bases). Germline V gene data show CDR1 as WNHNN and CDR2 as SYGVQD (reference sequence). This CDR3 has 13 residues. V was shortened by 6 bases and J by 6 bases, with 13 bases between the two germline ends. CDR3 in amino acids: CASRPGPADTQYF. CDR3 DNA sequence: TGCGCCAGCAGACCAGGGCCGGCGGATACGCAGTATTTT.

V usage is TRBV5-1 and J usage is TRBJ1-5, with D possibly TRBD1 on 6 matching bases. CDR1 and CDR2 from the germline V gene are SGHRS and YFSETQ. CDR3 size: 12 residues. CDR3 nucleotide sequence: TGCTCAGGGGAGTTACGCTATCAGCCCCAGCATTTT. Its translation: CSGELRYQPQHF.